A selection of T cell receptor beta chains follows, all from one sample in a study of T-cell memory formation after mild COVID-19. TCRdb fed the 5' RACE reads into MiXCR, producing one record per CDR3 protein. The profile shows roughly 310,000 distinct CDR3 sequences, about 15% of them singletons. Sequenced material: PBMCs or a T cell subset sorted from them (not recorded which). The receptors here all came from a man younger than 35 who had mild COVID-19 (a few samples of this study predate the infection). Cell type and time point are not known. The CDR3 runs from the conserved cysteine through the conserved F or W. D genes are given only for firm matches.

V,D,CDR3
TRBV29-1,.,CSVAGLGTDTQYF
TRBV9,TRBD2,CASSGTSGGQETQYF
TRBV25-1,.,CASSELGGTTEAFF
TRBV5-1,.,CASSQTAPIGSYGYTF
TRBV7-9,.,CASGLGGGETQYF
TRBV6-5,.,CASSYSTGNTEAFF
TRBV15,.,CATSRGGSGELFF
TRBV4-2,.,CASSQEKAIYGYTF
TRBV4-1,.,CASSQDMRDISSGANVLTF
TRBV6-2/TRBV6-3,.,CASSQGPRNGELFF
TRBV6-6,TRBD1,CATQGGTNYGYTF
TRBV20-1,TRBD1,CSARDGDRTNTEAFF
TRBV2,TRBD1,CASSVTGEETQYF
TRBV7-9,TRBD2,CASSPLQRGASYNEQFF
TRBV14,TRBD1,CASSQEAGTGGTGELFF
TRBV9,.,CASSVVGTQYF
TRBV27,TRBD1,CASSKSRQGNQPQHF
TRBV5-1,.,CASSFTGSGELFF
TRBV7-2,.,CASSLSGQVRNEKLFF
TRBV4-1,TRBD2,CASSQDFGLDVWSQNTGELFF
TRBV5-1,.,CASSLKVLGGNSPLHF
TRBV11-2,.,CASSRIEPNIQYF
TRBV27,.,CASSSTGTHGYTF
TRBV3-1,TRBD1,CASSRFPFVGGDGNTIYF
TRBV19,TRBD2,CASNSGLAGVNNEQFF
TRBV7-9,.,CASSFGRVEKLFF
TRBV6-2/TRBV6-3,TRBD2,CASSQRGGRYEQFF
TRBV4-2,.,CASSYRTPDGELFF
TRBV7-6,.,CASSLALGAETNEKLFF
TRBV12-3/TRBV12-4,.,CASSLLAVLETQYF
TRBV15,.,CATSRDVSSQPQHF
TRBV25-1,.,CASSDIQDTQYF
TRBV12-3/TRBV12-4,TRBD2,CASSLWGGTDEQFF
TRBV18,TRBD1,CASSPPGTGQETQYF
TRBV2,.,CASSEGYRSPGELFF